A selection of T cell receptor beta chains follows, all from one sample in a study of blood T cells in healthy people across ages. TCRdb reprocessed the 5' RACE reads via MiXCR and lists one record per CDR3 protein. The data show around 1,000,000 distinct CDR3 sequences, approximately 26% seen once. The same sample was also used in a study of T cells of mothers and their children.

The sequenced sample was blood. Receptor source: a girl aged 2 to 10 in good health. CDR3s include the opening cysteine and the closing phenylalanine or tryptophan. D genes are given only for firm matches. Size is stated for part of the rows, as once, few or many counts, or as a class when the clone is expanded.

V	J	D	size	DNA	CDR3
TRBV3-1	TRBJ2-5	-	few	TGTGCCAGCAGCCAACCACGGACAGTCCAAGAGACCCAGTACTTC	CASSQPRTVQETQYF
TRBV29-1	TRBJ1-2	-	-	TGCAGCGTTGATTTCTCAGGACCCTATGGCTACACCTTC	CSVDFSGPYGYTF
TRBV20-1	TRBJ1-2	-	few	TGCAGTGCGCATTTCAGGGGCCCGGACGGCTACACCTTC	CSAHFRGPDGYTF
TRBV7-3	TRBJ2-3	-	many	TGTGCCAGCAGCCCCTCGGACCTCACAGATACGCAGTATTTT	CASSPSDLTDTQYF
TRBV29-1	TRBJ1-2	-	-	TGCAGCGTCGGGACTTCAGCATCACTTACCTATGGCTACACCTTC	CSVGTSASLTYGYTF
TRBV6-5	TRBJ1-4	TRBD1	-	TGTGCCAGCAGGCCGAACAGGGGGACTAATGAAAAACTGTTTTTT	CASRPNRGTNEKLFF
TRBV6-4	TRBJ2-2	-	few	TGTGCCAGCAGTGACTCGAGCCTGAACACCGGGGAGCTGTTTTTT	CASSDSSLNTGELFF
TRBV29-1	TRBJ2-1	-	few	TGCAGCTCGAGTAGGGGGGGAGACTACAATGAGCAGTTCTTC	CSSSRGGDYNEQFF
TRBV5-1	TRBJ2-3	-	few	TGCGCCAGCAGCCCCTGGGACGAGTCAACGGATACGCAGTATTTT	CASSPWDESTDTQYF
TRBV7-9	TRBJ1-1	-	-	TGTGCCAGCAGCTTAGTAGTCAGGGAAATAACTGAAGCTTTCTTT	CASSLVVREITEAFF
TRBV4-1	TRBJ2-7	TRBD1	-	TGCGCCAGCAGCCAGGAGGACAGGCGGTTCTACGAGCAGTACTTC	CASSQEDRRFYEQYF
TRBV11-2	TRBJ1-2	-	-	TGTGCCAGCAGCTTATTTGGTTCCATGGGCTACACCTTC	CASSLFGSMGYTF
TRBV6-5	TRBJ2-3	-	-	TGTGCCAGCACTGCGACTTCCACAGATACGCAGTATTTT	CASTATSTDTQYF
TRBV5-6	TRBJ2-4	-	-	TGTGCCAGCAGCTCAACCTTACAGGGTGGCATTCAGTACTTC	CASSSTLQGGIQYF
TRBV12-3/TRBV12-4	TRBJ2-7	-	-	TGTGCCAGCAGATTAGGACAGCTAGCCGAGCAGTACTTC	CASRLGQLAEQYF
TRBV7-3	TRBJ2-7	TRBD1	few	TGTGCCAGCAGCTCCGGGACAGAACCCTACGAGCAGTACTTC	CASSSGTEPYEQYF
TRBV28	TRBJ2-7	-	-	TGTGCCAGCAGGTCCGCAGCCGGGGGTAATAGGGAGCAGTACTTC	CASRSAAGGNREQYF
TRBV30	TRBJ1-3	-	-	TGTGCCTGGATCTGGCGGGTGTCGGCCTACTCTGGAAACACCATATATTTT	CAWIWRVSAYSGNTIYF
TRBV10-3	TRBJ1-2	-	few	TGTGCCATCAGTGAGAAGGGGGGTGATGGCTACACCTTC	CAISEKGGDGYTF
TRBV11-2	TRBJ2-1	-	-	TGTGCCAGCAGCTTAACTCGGGGGAGCTCCTACAATGAGCAGTTCTTC	CASSLTRGSSYNEQFF